These T cell receptor beta chains were read from a single sample in a study of cytomegalovirus exposure and HLA in healthy donors. Sequenced by immunoSEQ multiplex PCR; TCRdb stores in-frame clones only, minus some. The sample includes 200,000 to 250,000 clones, roughly 70% of them seen just once. The sample was PBMCs. The receptors stem from a young woman in good health and CMV-seronegative. The CDR3 runs from the conserved cysteine through the conserved F or W.

J gene: TRBJ1-4
V gene: TRBV10-3
CDR3 protein: CAAGTDFNEKLFF

J gene: TRBJ2-2
V gene: TRBV4-2
CDR3 protein: CASSQETRNTGELFF

J gene: TRBJ1-2
V gene: TRBV30
CDR3 protein: CAWRRRGGALSGYTF

J gene: TRBJ1-1
V gene: TRBV7-8
CDR3 protein: CASSPEPGYMGEAFF

J gene: TRBJ2-1
V gene: TRBV7-9
CDR3 protein: CASSLARGLADNEQFF

J gene: TRBJ1-2
V gene: TRBV10-3
CDR3 protein: CAISERGQGASWYGYTF

J gene: TRBJ1-2
V gene: TRBV28
CDR3 protein: CASSGGNYGYTF

J gene: TRBJ2-5
V gene: TRBV5-1
CDR3 protein: CASSVQGGQETQYF

J gene: TRBJ2-7
V gene: TRBV5-8
CDR3 protein: CASSRDLRGEQYF

J gene: TRBJ2-3
V gene: TRBV7-3
CDR3 protein: CASSPGQGRDTQYF

J gene: TRBJ2-1
V gene: TRBV7-9
CDR3 protein: CASRATSGSSNEQFF

J gene: TRBJ1-2
V gene: TRBV11-2
CDR3 protein: CASSLGGQNPNYGYTF

J gene: TRBJ1-2
V gene: TRBV28
CDR3 protein: CASKAPGEYTF

J gene: TRBJ2-1
V gene: TRBV6-6
CDR3 protein: CASSYSSEAGGEQFF

J gene: TRBJ1-2
V gene: TRBV5-4
CDR3 protein: CASSPNGENGYTF

J gene: TRBJ2-1
V gene: TRBV11-3
CDR3 protein: CASSSRQGASEQFF

J gene: TRBJ1-1
V gene: TRBV6-1
CDR3 protein: CASAERDIRETEAFF

J gene: TRBJ1-1
V gene: TRBV19
CDR3 protein: CASSGTGTGNTEAFF

J gene: TRBJ1-1
V gene: TRBV29-1
CDR3 protein: CSVIDFTDTEAFF

J gene: TRBJ2-7
V gene: TRBV9
CDR3 protein: CASSETGQGTGYEQYF

J gene: TRBJ1-4
V gene: TRBV4-2
CDR3 protein: CASSQDLRGTAEVIHEKLFF

J gene: TRBJ2-5
V gene: TRBV5-1
CDR3 protein: CASSTRLAGIETQYF

J gene: TRBJ1-1
V gene: TRBV18
CDR3 protein: CASSPVGTGNTEAFF

J gene: TRBJ2-2
V gene: TRBV9
CDR3 protein: CASSVRGGTVTGELFF

J gene: TRBJ2-7
V gene: TRBV19
CDR3 protein: CASSIQGASYEQYF

J gene: TRBJ2-3
V gene: TRBV7-3
CDR3 protein: CASSGRGLAGGSPPSDTQYF

J gene: TRBJ1-5
V gene: TRBV6-5
CDR3 protein: CASIQGAHSNQPQHF

J gene: TRBJ2-5
V gene: TRBV2
CDR3 protein: CASSDSSGSETQYF

J gene: TRBJ1-2
V gene: TRBV6-5
CDR3 protein: CASSSDMSYGYTF

J gene: TRBJ1-5
V gene: TRBV5-8
CDR3 protein: CASSSNRDQPQHF

J gene: TRBJ1-2
V gene: TRBV27
CDR3 protein: CASRLQWDRANYGYTF

J gene: TRBJ1-2
V gene: TRBV11-2
CDR3 protein: CASSLQVGSYGYTF

J gene: TRBJ1-3
V gene: TRBV4-2
CDR3 protein: CASSQVIGNTIYF